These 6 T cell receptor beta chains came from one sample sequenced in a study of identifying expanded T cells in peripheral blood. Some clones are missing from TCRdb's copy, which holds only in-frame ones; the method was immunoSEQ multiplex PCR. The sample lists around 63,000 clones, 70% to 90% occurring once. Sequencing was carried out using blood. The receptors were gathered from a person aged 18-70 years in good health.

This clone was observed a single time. CDR3 DNA: TGTGCCAGCAGTCCCATGGCTAGTAGCACCGGGGAGCTGTTTTTT. Translated, it gives CASSPMASSTGELFF. V is TRBV6-5 and J is TRBJ2-2, with D unresolved. Trimming pared 5 bases from V and 4 bases from J, leaving 14 bases between. CDR3 length equals 15 residues. The germline V gene has CDR1 MNHEY and CDR2 SVGAGI.

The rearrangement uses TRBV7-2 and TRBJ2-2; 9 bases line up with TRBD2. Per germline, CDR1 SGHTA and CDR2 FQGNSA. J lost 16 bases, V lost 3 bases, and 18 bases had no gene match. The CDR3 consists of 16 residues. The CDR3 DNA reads TGTGCCAGCAGCTTGAGCGGGGGGCCCGCCGAGAGAGGAGGGTTTTTT. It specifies CASSLSGGPAERGGFF.

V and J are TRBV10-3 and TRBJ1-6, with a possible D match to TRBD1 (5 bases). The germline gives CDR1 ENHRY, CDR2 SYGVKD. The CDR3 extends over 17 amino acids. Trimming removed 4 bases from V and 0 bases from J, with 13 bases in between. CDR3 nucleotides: TGTGCCATCAGTGTCGGCGATGGGGCCTCCTATAATTCACCCCTCCACTTT. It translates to CAISVGDGASYNSPLHF.

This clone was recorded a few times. The chain's CDR3 is CAWSENPYEQYF. CDR3 bases: TGTGCCTGGAGTGAGAACCCTTACGAGCAGTACTTC. This chain connects TRBV30 to TRBJ2-7; unclear D gene. Germline V gene sequence: CDR1 GTSNPN, CDR2 SVGIG (reference sequence). With 1 base removed from V and 4 bases from J, the gap between germline ends came to 8 bases. The CDR3 length is 12 residues. The full variable domain, completed using reference TRBV30 and TRBJ2-7, is SQTIHQWPATLVQPVGSPLSLECTVEGTSNPNLYWYRQAAGRGLQLLFYSVGIGQISSEVPQNLSASRPQDRQFILSSKKLLLSDSGFYLCAWSENPYEQYFGPGTRLTVT.

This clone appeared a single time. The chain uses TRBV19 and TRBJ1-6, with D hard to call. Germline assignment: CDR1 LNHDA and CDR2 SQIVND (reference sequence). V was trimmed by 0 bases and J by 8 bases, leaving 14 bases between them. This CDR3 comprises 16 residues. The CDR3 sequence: CASSIDPGPTHSPLHF. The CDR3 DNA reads TGTGCCAGTAGTATAGATCCAGGACCAACACATTCACCCCTCCACTTT.

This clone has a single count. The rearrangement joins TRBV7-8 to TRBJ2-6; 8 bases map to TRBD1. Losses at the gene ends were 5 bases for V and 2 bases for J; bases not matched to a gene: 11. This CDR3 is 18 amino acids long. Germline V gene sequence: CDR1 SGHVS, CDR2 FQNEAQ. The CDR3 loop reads CASSMGGRGLAGANVLTF. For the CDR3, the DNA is TGTGCCAGCAGCATGGGGGGCAGGGGGCTGGCTGGGGCCAACGTCCTGACTTTC.